These 9 T cell receptor beta chains share one sample of origin, sequenced in a study of CD8 T cells in Susac syndrome. RNA in amounts of roughly 0.45 to 1 ug was reverse transcribed with random hexamers. TCRdb fed the immunoSEQ multiplex PCR reads into MiXCR, producing one record per CDR3 protein. This table has under 200,000 distinct CDR3 sequences, around 95% appearing once. Sequenced input: CD8+ T cells from PBMCs. These receptors were obtained from a human donor with Susac syndrome.

The chain combines TRBV15 with TRBJ1-5; D ambiguous. CDR1 and CDR2 (germline): LNHNV, YYDKDF (reference sequence). The CDR3 has 14 residues. With 0 bases removed from V and 7 bases from J, the gap between germline ends came to 10 bases. CDR3 protein: CATSRDKGVQPQHF. The CDR3 bases are TGTGCCACCAGCAGAGATAAGGGTGTGCAGCCCCAGCATTTT.

The rearrangement joins TRBV10-2 to TRBJ2-7, with D possibly TRBD2 on 5 matching bases. Trimming took off 4 bases at V and 7 bases at J, with 17 bases between the two ends. The germline V gene encodes CDR1 WSHSY and CDR2 SAAADI. The CDR3 has 14 amino acids. As DNA, the CDR3 is TGCGCCAGCAGTGGTGGGAGCGACCTTTGGGAGCAGTACTTC. Translating it yields CASSGGSDLWEQYF.

The chain carries TRBV12-3 or TRBV12-4 and TRBJ2-7; the match to TRBD1 covers 12 bases. With V trimmed by 3 bases and J by 11 bases, 2 bases remained unmatched. This CDR3 is built from 12 residues. The CDR3 is CASSLGTGGKYF. CDR3 sequence (DNA): TGTGCCAGCAGTTTGGGGACAGGGGGCAAGTACTTC.

The genes are TRBV29-1 and TRBJ1-1; unclear D gene. This CDR3 has 14 residues. V lost 1 base to trimming and J lost 0 bases, with 9 bases between them. The germline V gene encodes CDR1 SQVTM and CDR2 ANQGSEA. DNA for the CDR3: TGCAGCGTTGAAGGAACGGTGATGAACACTGAAGCTTTCTTT. It yields the protein CSVEGTVMNTEAFF.

The chain recombines TRBV29-1 with TRBJ1-1, with D maybe TRBD1 (5 bases). CDR3 length equals 11 residues. The germline V gene encodes CDR1 SQVTM and CDR2 ANQGSEA. The V and J ends lost 3 bases and 7 bases respectively, with 9 bases between them. Here the CDR3 DNA reads TGCAGCGTTGACAGGGATGGTGAAGCTTTCTTT. The encoded protein is CSVDRDGEAFF.

V is TRBV19 and J is TRBJ1-1; D call uncertain. Trimming left V 7 bases short and J 1 base short, with 4 bases between. The CDR3 contains 11 residues. CDR1 LNHDA and CDR2 SQIVND come from the germline V gene (reference sequence). CDR3 DNA: TGTGCCAGTAAGCAGAACACTGAAGCTTTCTTT. Protein sequence: CASKQNTEAFF.

The chain combines TRBV2 with TRBJ2-6; D unresolved. Per the germline V gene, CDR1 is SNHLY and CDR2 is FYNNEI. V lost 6 bases to trimming and J lost 1 base, with 7 bases between them. This CDR3 contains 14 residues. The chain's CDR3 is CASRSRSGANVLTF. The DNA of the CDR3 is TGTGCCAGCAGGTCTCGGTCTGGGGCCAACGTCCTGACTTTC.

The CDR3 DNA reads TGCAGCGCAGCCCGGGACAGCTACGAGCAGTACTTC. Amino acids: CSAARDSYEQYF. The gene calls are TRBV29-1 and TRBJ2-7; 7 nucleotides line up with TRBD1. With 7 bases clipped from V and 3 bases from J, the junction kept 6 bases outside the gene matches. The germline gives CDR1 SQVTM, CDR2 ANQGSEA. The CDR3 totals 12 residues.

This chain uses TRBV18 with TRBJ2-7; TRBD1 matches 8 bases. This CDR3 spans 15 amino acids. The junction had 6 bases not matched to a gene; V was cut back by 3 bases and J by 2 bases. CDR1 and CDR2 (germline): KGHSH, LQKENI. Here the CDR3 reads CASSPEPGQAYEQYF. The CDR3 nucleotides read TGTGCCAGCTCACCCGAACCGGGACAGGCCTACGAGCAGTACTTC. Full variable domain (outside the CDR3, taken from reference TRBV18 and TRBJ2-7): NAGVMQNPRHLVRRRGQEARLRCSPMKGHSHVYWYRQLPEEGLKFMVYLQKENIIDESGMPKERFSAEFPKEGPSILRIQQVVRGDSAAYFCASSPEPGQAYEQYFGPGTRLTVT.